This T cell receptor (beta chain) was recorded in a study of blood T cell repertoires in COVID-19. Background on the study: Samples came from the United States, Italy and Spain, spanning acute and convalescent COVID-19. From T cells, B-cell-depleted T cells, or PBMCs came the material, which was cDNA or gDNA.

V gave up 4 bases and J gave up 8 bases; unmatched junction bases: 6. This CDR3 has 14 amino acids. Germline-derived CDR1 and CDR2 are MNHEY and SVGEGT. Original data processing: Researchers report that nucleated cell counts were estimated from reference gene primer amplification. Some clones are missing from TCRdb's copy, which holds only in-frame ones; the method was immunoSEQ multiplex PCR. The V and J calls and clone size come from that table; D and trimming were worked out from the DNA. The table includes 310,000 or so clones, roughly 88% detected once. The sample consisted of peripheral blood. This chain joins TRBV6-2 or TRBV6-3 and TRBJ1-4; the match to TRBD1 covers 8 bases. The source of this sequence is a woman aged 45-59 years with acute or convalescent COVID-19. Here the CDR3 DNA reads TGTGCCAGCAGTTCGACAGGGGTAAAAGAAAAACTGTTTTTT. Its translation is CASSSTGVKEKLFF.